This T cell receptor (beta chain) emerged from a study of shared T cell receptors in the human thymus. The data were produced by immunoSEQ multiplex PCR, yet TCRdb's version contains in-frame clones alone and is incomplete. Of 600,000 to 900,000 clones in the sample, 80% to 90% are singletons; the top ten hold approximately 0.01%. With 3 bases removed from V and 7 bases from J, the gap between germline ends came to 15 bases. This CDR3 comprises 14 residues. Germline V gene data show CDR1 as ENHRY and CDR2 as SYGVKD. The sample was also reused in another study, on human thymus T cells. From that report: Usage of V and J genes appeared biased in thymic and blood repertoires. Related research found strongly overlapping thymic repertoires in unrelated individuals.

The chain links TRBV10-3 to TRBJ1-1, with a tentative D call TRBD1 (6 bases). The sequenced material came from thymocytes. This clonotype originated in a girl less than two years old with a congenital heart defect. The CDR3 sequence: CAISEGQTPVEAFF. The CDR3 DNA is TGTGCCATCAGTGAAGGACAGACACCAGTTGAAGCTTTCTTT.